A few counts support the clone carrying this T cell receptor (beta chain). Its target is not known. TCRdb processed the RT-PCR reads anew with MiXCR; each CDR3 protein has one entry. The table has about 620,000 distinct CDR3 sequences, roughly 12% seen once. This entry comes from a study of response to subunit inactivated influenza vaccine. Overall study findings and caveats: Seasonal influenza vaccination, on each occasion, was suggested by the authors to recruit few new T cells.

This CDR3 region has 15 residues. CDR1 is DFQATT and CDR2 is SNEGSKA in the germline V gene (reference sequence). V lost 6 bases, J lost 2 bases, and 11 bases stayed unmatched. The sample was PBMCs from blood, taken on the day of vaccination. This receptor was taken from a man between 45 and 60 years old who received an inactivated influenza vaccine. The chain is built from TRBV20-1 and TRBJ2-7; 9 bases are shared with TRBD1. The CDR3 bases are TGCAGTGCCGCCGTCCCGGACAGGGGTGCCTACGAGCAGTACTTC. Encoded protein: CSAAVPDRGAYEQYF.